The rows below give T cell receptor beta chains drawn from one sample of a study of T cell clusters in autoimmune cytopenias. TCRdb re-called the multiplex PCR reads; every CDR3 protein appears as one record, without DNA. Its clone listing holds under 3,500 distinct CDR3 sequences. Sequences were obtained from peripheral blood. These receptors all come from a human donor with an autoimmune cytopenia or autoimmune hepatitis (not recorded which). Each CDR3 is given with its conserved first and last residue. Clone size is not always given. Where it is, it says once, few, many or a class for expanded clones.

TRBJ2-1 TRBV19 medium-sized CASSIRATYNEQFF
TRBJ2-7 TRBV19 medium-sized CASSQTGTIYEQYF
TRBJ2-1 TRBV19 medium-sized CASSTPGRPEQFF
TRBJ2-7 TRBV19 medium-sized CASSVNYEQYF
TRBJ2-1 TRBV6-5 medium-sized CASRTASGYNEQFF
TRBJ1-1 TRBV5-6 . CASSQTGDTEAFF
TRBJ1-5 TRBV19 . CASTPGGNQPQHF
TRBJ2-1 TRBV5-5 medium-sized CASSLARVAGGRNEQFF
TRBJ1-5 TRBV5-6 . CASSPGSHQPQHF
TRBJ1-5 TRBV30 medium-sized CAWSVLGREDQPQHF
TRBJ2-1 TRBV19 . CATGLADYNEQFF
TRBJ2-3 TRBV29-1 medium-sized CSVGEVDTQYF
TRBJ2-7 TRBV19 . CASSRDGHYEQYF
TRBJ2-1 TRBV6-1 . CASRPGLAGIGLFF
TRBJ1-6 TRBV27 medium-sized CASSLGQGSPLHF
TRBJ2-7 TRBV12-3/TRBV12-4 . CASRTQGSYEQYF
TRBJ2-3 TRBV7-6 . CASSLEVQATQYF
TRBJ1-4 TRBV7-9 . CASILPGANEKLFF
TRBJ2-2 TRBV20-1 . CSALILRGAGELFF
TRBJ1-5 TRBV6-6 . CASSSASRPNQPQHF
TRBJ1-1 TRBV27 medium-sized CASSLFWQLNTEAFF
TRBJ2-1 TRBV7-9 . CASSLGEVGTDYAPYEQYF
TRBJ1-6 TRBV15 medium-sized CATSRPNRGSPLHF
TRBJ2-5 TRBV6-5 . CASSRQAFQETQYF
TRBJ1-1 TRBV27 . CASSLRGWAEAFF
TRBJ1-2 TRBV6-5 medium-sized CASSYFRGGGYTF
TRBJ2-3 TRBV19 . CAWSATSGWSDTQYF
TRBJ2-5 TRBV28 . CASSIPGQGALRETQYF
TRBJ2-5 TRBV6-5 medium-sized CASSYSGGRGQETQYF
TRBJ2-7 TRBV29-1 medium-sized CSVEAPDRDEQYF
TRBJ1-2 TRBV6-1 . CASSGGPNFYGYTF
TRBJ2-1 TRBV13 medium-sized CASNPWGTRNEQFF
TRBJ2-7 TRBV29-1 medium-sized CSVGTSGSYEQYF
TRBJ1-1 TRBV30 . CAWSMVENTEAFF
TRBJ2-1 TRBV15 medium-sized CATSSPLAGGPSYNEQFF
TRBJ1-1 TRBV7-6 medium-sized CASSLWVRGWDTEAFF
TRBJ2-3 TRBV6-4 medium-sized CASSETGGPTDTQYF
TRBJ2-3 TRBV30 . CAWSVASGRSDTQYF
TRBJ2-2 TRBV6-5 medium-sized CASSYSAGVRTGELFF
TRBJ1-1 TRBV12-3/TRBV12-4 . CASSVTGANTEAFF
TRBJ2-5 TRBV20-1 . CSARDRGETQYF
TRBJ1-6 TRBV19 . CASSIGQRSSYNSPLHF
TRBJ2-7 TRBV29-1 medium-sized CSVRTGPYEQYF
TRBJ2-5 TRBV28 . CASSLETPQETQYF
TRBJ1-5 TRBV19 medium-sized CASSIQNSNQPQHF
TRBJ2-1 TRBV20-1 . CSATGTSGSFTEQFF
TRBJ2-3 TRBV7-3 . CASSPRTSFTHTDTQYF
TRBJ1-2 TRBV12-3/TRBV12-4 medium-sized CASSPRQGYNYGYTF
TRBJ2-3 TRBV5-5 medium-sized CASSFGTPTDTQYF
TRBJ2-4 TRBV5-6 . CASSALAVAKNIQYF
TRBJ2-1 TRBV19 medium-sized CASSTPEAGTSGTAYNEQFF
TRBJ2-6 TRBV12-3/TRBV12-4 medium-sized CASSLGTGLFSGANVLTF
TRBJ2-5 TRBV18 . CASSPPDEETQYF